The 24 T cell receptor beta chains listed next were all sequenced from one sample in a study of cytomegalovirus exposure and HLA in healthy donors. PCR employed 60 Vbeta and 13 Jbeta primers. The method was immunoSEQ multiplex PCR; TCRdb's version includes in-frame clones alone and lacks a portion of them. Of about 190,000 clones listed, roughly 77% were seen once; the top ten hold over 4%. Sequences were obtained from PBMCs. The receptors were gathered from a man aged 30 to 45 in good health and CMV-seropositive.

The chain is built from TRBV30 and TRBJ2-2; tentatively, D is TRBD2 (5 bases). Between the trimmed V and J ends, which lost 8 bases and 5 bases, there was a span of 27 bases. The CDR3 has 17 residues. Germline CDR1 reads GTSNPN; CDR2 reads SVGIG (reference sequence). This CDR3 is CARSFLGSSGMTGELFF. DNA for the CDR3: TGTGCCCGGTCGTTCTTGGGGAGTAGTGGTATGACCGGGGAGCTGTTTTTT.

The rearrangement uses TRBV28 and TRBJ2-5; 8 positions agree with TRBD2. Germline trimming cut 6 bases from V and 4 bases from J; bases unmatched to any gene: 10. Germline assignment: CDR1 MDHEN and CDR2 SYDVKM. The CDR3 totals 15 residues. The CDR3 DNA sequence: TGTGCCAGCAGCCCCACGGGAGGGACGTTAGAGACCCAGTACTTC. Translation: CASSPTGGTLETQYF. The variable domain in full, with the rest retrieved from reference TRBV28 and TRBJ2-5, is DVKVTQSSRYLVKRTGEKVFLECVQDMDHENMFWYRQDPGLGLRLIYFSYDVKMKEKGDIPEGYSVSREKKERFSLILESASTNQTSMYLCASSPTGGTLETQYFGPGTRLLVL.

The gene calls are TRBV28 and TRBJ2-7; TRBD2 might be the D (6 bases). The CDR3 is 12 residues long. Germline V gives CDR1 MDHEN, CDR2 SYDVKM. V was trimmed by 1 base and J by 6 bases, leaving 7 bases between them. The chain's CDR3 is CASSLLGGEQYF. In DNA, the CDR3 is TGTGCCAGCAGTTTATTGGGGGGCGAGCAGTACTTC. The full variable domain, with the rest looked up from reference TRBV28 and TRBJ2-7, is DVKVTQSSRYLVKRTGEKVFLECVQDMDHENMFWYRQDPGLGLRLIYFSYDVKMKEKGDIPEGYSVSREKKERFSLILESASTNQTSMYLCASSLLGGEQYFGPGTRLTVT.

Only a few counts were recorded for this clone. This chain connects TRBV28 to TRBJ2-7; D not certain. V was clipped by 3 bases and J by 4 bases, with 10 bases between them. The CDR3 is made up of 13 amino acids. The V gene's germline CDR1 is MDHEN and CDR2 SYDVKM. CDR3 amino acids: CASSFGRNYEQYF. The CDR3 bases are TGTGCCAGCAGTTTTGGCAGGAATTACGAGCAGTACTTC. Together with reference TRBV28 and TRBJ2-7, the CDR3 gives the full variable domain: DVKVTQSSRYLVKRTGEKVFLECVQDMDHENMFWYRQDPGLGLRLIYFSYDVKMKEKGDIPEGYSVSREKKERFSLILESASTNQTSMYLCASSFGRNYEQYFGPGTRLTVT.

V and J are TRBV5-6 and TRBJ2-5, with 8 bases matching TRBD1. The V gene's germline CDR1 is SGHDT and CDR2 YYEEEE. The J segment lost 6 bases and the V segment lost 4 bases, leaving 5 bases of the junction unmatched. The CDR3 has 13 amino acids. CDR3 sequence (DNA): TGTGCCAGCAGCCAGGACAGGGCGAAGACCCAGTACTTC. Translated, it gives CASSQDRAKTQYF.

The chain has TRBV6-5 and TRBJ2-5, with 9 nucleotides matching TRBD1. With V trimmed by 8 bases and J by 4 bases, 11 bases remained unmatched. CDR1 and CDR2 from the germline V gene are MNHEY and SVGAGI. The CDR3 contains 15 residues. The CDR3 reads CASGSAGQGGETQYF. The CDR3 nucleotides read TGTGCCAGCGGCTCTGCGGGACAGGGAGGAGAGACCCAGTACTTC.

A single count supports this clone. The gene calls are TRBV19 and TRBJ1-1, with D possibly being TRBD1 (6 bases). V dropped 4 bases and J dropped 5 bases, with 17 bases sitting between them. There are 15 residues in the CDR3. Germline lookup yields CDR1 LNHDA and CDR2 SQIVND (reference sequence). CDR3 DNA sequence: TGTGCCAGTAGTAATGGGGGACAAGTATGGACTGAAGCTTTCTTT. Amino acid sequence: CASSNGGQVWTEAFF.

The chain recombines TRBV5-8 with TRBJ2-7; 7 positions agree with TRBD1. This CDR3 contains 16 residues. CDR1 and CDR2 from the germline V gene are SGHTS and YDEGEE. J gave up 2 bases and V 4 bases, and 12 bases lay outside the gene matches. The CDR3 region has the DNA TGTGCCAGCAGCACCAGGCTACAGGGGTTGGCCTACGAGCAGTACTTC. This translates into CASSTRLQGLAYEQYF.

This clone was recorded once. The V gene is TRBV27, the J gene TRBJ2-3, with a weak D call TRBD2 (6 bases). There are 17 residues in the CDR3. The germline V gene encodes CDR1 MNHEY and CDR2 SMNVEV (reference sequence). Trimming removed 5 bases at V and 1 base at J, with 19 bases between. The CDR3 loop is CASSVIPLGEGTDTQYF. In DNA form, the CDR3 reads TGTGCCAGCAGTGTCATCCCACTAGGGGAGGGCACAGATACGCAGTATTTT.

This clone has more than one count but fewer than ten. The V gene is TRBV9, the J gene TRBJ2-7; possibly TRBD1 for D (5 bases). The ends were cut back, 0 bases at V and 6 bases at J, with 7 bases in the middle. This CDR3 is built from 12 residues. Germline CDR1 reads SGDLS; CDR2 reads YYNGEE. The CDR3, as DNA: TGTGCCAGCAGCGTAGCTAGGGGCGAGCAGTACTTC. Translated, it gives CASSVARGEQYF.

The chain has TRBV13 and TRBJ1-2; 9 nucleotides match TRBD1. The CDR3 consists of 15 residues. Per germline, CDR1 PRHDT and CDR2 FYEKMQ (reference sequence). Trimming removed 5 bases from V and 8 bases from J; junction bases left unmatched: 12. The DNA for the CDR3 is TGTGCCAGCAGCCCCGGGACAGGGAGTGATGGAGGCTACACCTTC. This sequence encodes CASSPGTGSDGGYTF.

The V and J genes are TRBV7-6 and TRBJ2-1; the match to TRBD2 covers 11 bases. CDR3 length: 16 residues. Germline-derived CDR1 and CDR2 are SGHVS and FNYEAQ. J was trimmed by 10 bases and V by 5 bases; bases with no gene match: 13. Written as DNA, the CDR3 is TGTGCCAGCAGCATTAGCGGGGGGGCAGGGGCGGAGGAGCAGTTCTTC. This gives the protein CASSISGGAGAEEQFF.

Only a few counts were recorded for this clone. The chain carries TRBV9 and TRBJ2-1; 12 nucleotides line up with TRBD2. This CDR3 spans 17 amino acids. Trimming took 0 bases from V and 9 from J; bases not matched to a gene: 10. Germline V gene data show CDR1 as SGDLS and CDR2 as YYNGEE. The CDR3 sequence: CASSVAPASGRASEQFF. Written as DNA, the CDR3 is TGTGCCAGCAGCGTAGCCCCCGCTAGCGGGAGGGCCAGTGAGCAGTTCTTC.

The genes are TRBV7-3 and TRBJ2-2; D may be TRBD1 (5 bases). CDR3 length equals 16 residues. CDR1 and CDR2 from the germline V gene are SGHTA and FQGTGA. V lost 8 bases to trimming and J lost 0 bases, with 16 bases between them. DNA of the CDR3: TGTGCCAGCGGCAAACAGGCCAATGCGAACACCGGGGAGCTGTTTTTT. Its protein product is CASGKQANANTGELFF. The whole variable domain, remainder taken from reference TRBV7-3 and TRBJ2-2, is GAGVSQTPSNKVTEKGKYVELRCDPISGHTALYWYRQSLGQGPEFLIYFQGTGAADDSGLPNDRFFAVRPEGSVSTLKIQRTERGDSAVYLCASGKQANANTGELFFGEGSRLTVL.

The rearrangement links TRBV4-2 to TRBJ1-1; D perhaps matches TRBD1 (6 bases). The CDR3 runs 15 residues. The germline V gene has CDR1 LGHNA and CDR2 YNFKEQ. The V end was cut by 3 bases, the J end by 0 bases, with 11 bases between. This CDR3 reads CASSQHQGLNTEAFF. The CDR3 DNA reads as TGTGCCAGCAGCCAGCACCAGGGGTTGAACACTGAAGCTTTCTTT.

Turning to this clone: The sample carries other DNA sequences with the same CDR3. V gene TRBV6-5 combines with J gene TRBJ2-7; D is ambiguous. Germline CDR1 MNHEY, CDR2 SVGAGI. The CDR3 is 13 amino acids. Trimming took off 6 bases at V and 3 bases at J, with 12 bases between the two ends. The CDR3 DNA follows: TGTGCCAGCAGAGGTGACAAAGGCTACGAGCAGTACTTC. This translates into CASRGDKGYEQYF.

The CDR3 sequence is CASSMGGTLSYEQYF. The CDR3 nucleotides are TGTGCCAGTAGTATGGGGGGGACCCTCTCCTACGAGCAGTACTTC. This chain links TRBV19 with TRBJ2-7; 7 bases are a match to TRBD2. Germline CDR1 reads LNHDA; CDR2 reads SQIVND (reference sequence). This CDR3 spans 15 amino acids. V dropped 3 bases and J dropped 0; count of bases not matched to a gene: 5.

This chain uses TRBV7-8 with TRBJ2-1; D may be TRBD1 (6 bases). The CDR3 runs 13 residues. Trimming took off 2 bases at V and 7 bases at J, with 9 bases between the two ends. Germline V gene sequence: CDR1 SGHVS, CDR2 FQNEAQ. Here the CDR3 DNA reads TGTGCCAGCAGCTTAACAGGGAATAATGAGCAGTTCTTC. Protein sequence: CASSLTGNNEQFF.

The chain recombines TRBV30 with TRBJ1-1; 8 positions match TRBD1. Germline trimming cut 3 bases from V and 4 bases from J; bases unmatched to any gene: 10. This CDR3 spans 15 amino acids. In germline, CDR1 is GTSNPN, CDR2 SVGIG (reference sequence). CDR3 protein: CAWSRSDRDGTEAFF. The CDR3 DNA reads TGTGCCTGGAGCCGCTCGGACAGGGATGGCACTGAAGCTTTCTTT. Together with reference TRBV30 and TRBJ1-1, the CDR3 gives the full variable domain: SQTIHQWPATLVQPVGSPLSLECTVEGTSNPNLYWYRQAAGRGLQLLFYSVGIGQISSEVPQNLSASRPQDRQFILSSKKLLLSDSGFYLCAWSRSDRDGTEAFFGQGTRLTVV.

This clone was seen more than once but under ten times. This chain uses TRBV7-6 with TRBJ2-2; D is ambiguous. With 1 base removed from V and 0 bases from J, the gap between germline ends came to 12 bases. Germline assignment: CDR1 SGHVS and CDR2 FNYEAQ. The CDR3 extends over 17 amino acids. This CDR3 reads CASSLDPVGANTGELFF. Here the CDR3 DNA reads TGTGCCAGCAGCTTAGATCCTGTGGGCGCGAACACCGGGGAGCTGTTTTTT.

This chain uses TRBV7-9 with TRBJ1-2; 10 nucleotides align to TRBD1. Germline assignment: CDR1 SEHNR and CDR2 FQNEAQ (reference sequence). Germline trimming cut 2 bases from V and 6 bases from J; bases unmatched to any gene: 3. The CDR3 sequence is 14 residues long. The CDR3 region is CASSLSTGGHGYTF. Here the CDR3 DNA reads TGTGCCAGCAGCTTATCGACAGGGGGCCATGGCTACACCTTC.

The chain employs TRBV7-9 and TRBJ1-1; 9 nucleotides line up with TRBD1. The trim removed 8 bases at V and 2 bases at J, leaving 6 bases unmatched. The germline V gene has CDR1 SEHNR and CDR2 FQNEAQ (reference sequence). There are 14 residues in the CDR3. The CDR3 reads CASLTGQGNTEAFF. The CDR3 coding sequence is TGTGCCAGCCTAACGGGACAGGGAAACACTGAAGCTTTCTTT.

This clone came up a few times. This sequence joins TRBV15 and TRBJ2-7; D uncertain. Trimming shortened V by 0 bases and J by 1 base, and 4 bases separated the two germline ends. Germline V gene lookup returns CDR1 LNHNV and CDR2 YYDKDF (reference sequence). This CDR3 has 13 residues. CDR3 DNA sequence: TGTGCCACCAGCAGAGACCCGTCCTACGAGCAGTACTTC. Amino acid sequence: CATSRDPSYEQYF.

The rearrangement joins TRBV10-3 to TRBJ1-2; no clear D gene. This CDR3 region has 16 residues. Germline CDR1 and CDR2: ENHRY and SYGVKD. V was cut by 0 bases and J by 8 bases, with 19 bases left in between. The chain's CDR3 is CAISESMGRSGNGYTF. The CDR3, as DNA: TGTGCCATCAGTGAGTCTATGGGCAGGTCGGGAAACGGCTACACCTTC.